Below are 24 T cell receptor beta chains sequenced from a single sample in a study of blood T cell repertoires in COVID-19. The repertoire was sequenced with immunoSEQ multiplex PCR; TCRdb's copy has only in-frame clones and lacks some. Of 190,000 or so clones listed, 70% to 90% are singletons. The sequencing sample was made of peripheral blood. The receptors shown here come from a man between 35 and 55 years old with active or convalescent COVID-19.

The rearrangement links TRBV10-3 to TRBJ1-1; possibly TRBD1 for D (5 bases). The CDR3 length is 15 residues. The V end lost 3 bases, the J end lost 0 bases, and 11 bases lay between the germline ends. CDR1 and CDR2 (germline): ENHRY, SYGVKD. The CDR3 DNA reads as TGTGCCATCAGTGAAGTTCAGGGCCTGAACACTGAAGCTTTCTTT. Protein product: CAISEVQGLNTEAFF.

This clone turned up a few times. The chain joins TRBV7-2 to TRBJ1-2; 10 nucleotides line up with TRBD1. This CDR3 has 15 residues. Unmatched junction bases numbered 6, after V lost 3 bases and J lost 5 bases. The germline gives CDR1 SGHTA, CDR2 FQGNSA. The DNA of the CDR3 is TGTGCCAGCAGCTTGGGGACAGGGGACTTATATGGCTACACCTTC. It is translated as CASSLGTGDLYGYTF.

This clone has a handful of counts. This sequence joins TRBV6-1 and TRBJ1-2; a possible D gene is TRBD1 (5 bases). The V gene lost 2 bases and the J gene lost 8 bases, with 12 bases spanning the gap. Germline assignment: CDR1 MNHNS and CDR2 SASEGT. The CDR3 has 13 amino acids. The chain's CDR3 is CASSENRGRGYTF. As DNA, the CDR3 is TGTGCCAGCAGTGAAAATAGGGGCCGGGGCTACACCTTC.

This chain connects TRBV5-6 to TRBJ1-6; weak D call: TRBD1 (5 bases). Germline V gives CDR1 SGHDT, CDR2 YYEEEE. V lost 1 base to trimming and J lost 1 base, with 9 bases between them. The CDR3 has 16 amino acids. The CDR3 nucleotides read TGTGCCAGCAGCTTGAAGGGGAAGTCCTATAATTCACCCCTCCACTTT. This codes for CASSLKGKSYNSPLHF.

This clone was found a few times. This chain joins TRBV28 and TRBJ1-4; possibly TRBD1 for D (5 bases). This CDR3 has 14 amino acids. Germline-derived CDR1 and CDR2 are MDHEN and SYDVKM. V gave up 7 bases and J gave up 4 bases, with 13 bases separating them. The CDR3 bases are TGTGCCAGCAACCAAAGGGGCGGTAATGAAAAACTGTTTTTT. Translation: CASNQRGGNEKLFF. Full variable domain (outside the CDR3, taken from reference TRBV28 and TRBJ1-4): DVKVTQSSRYLVKRTGEKVFLECVQDMDHENMFWYRQDPGLGLRLIYFSYDVKMKEKGDIPEGYSVSREKKERFSLILESASTNQTSMYLCASNQRGGNEKLFFGSGTQLSVL.

The chain has TRBV2 and TRBJ1-5; tentative D call: TRBD1 (5 bases). Germline V lookup: CDR1 SNHLY, CDR2 FYNNEI. The CDR3 covers 16 residues. Trimming left V 2 bases short and J 6 bases short, with 17 bases between. CDR3 sequence reads: CASSELGRSRGQPQHF. The CDR3 coding sequence is TGTGCCAGCAGTGAATTGGGCAGGAGTAGGGGTCAGCCCCAGCATTTT.

V gene TRBV7-2 combines with J gene TRBJ1-5; no clear D. The CDR3 extends over 13 amino acids. V dropped 7 bases and J dropped 6 bases, with 13 bases sitting between them. Germline CDR1 is SGHTA and CDR2 is FQGNSA. The CDR3 region has the DNA TGTGCCAGCAACCAAGGTGGGCGTCAGCCCCAGCATTTT. Its protein product is CASNQGGRQPQHF.

Notes on this clone: The sample contains more than one DNA sequence encoding this CDR3. The chain links TRBV7-3 to TRBJ2-3; 11 nucleotides match TRBD2. From germline, CDR1 is SGHTA and CDR2 FQGTGA. The CDR3 is made up of 16 amino acids. Germline trimming cut 2 bases from V and 3 bases from J; bases unmatched to any gene: 4. The CDR3 DNA sequence: TGTGCCAGCAGCTTACTAGCGGGGGGTGATACAGATACGCAGTATTTT. Translating it yields CASSLLAGGDTDTQYF.

The chain couples TRBV27 to TRBJ1-1; 9 bases line up with TRBD1. Trimming took 5 bases from V and 7 from J; bases not matched to a gene: 11. The germline V gene encodes CDR1 MNHEY and CDR2 SMNVEV (reference sequence). The CDR3 contains 15 residues. This CDR3 reads CASSPPVTGGGEAFF. CDR3 in DNA: TGTGCCAGCAGTCCTCCCGTGACAGGGGGTGGTGAAGCTTTCTTT.

The table lists this clone with a count of one. This chain links TRBV3-1 (or the pseudogene TRBV3-2) with TRBJ2-7; 10 nucleotides line up with TRBD2. The CDR3 consists of 14 residues. J lost 10 bases, V lost 1 base, and 7 bases had no gene match. In germline, CDR1 is LGHDT, CDR2 YNNKEL (reference sequence). Written as DNA, the CDR3 is TGTGCCAGCAGCCAAGGCCCACTAGCGGGGCTTCAGTACTTC. Translation: CASSQGPLAGLQYF.

The chain combines TRBV6-1 with TRBJ1-2; no definite D call. This CDR3 region has 14 residues. Trimming shortened V by 0 bases and J by 4 bases, and 9 bases separated the two germline ends. The germline gives CDR1 MNHNS, CDR2 SASEGT. The chain's CDR3 is CASSEAGSTYGYTF. CDR3 nucleotide sequence: TGTGCCAGCAGTGAAGCCGGGAGTACCTATGGCTACACCTTC.

The chain is built from TRBV28 and TRBJ2-3; D might be TRBD1 (6 bases). Trimming left V 4 bases short and J 6 bases short, with 8 bases between. This CDR3 comprises 12 residues. Germline CDR1 is MDHEN and CDR2 is SYDVKM. In DNA, the CDR3 is TGTGCCAGCAGTTCCCAGGGGGATACGCAGTATTTT. Amino acid sequence: CASSSQGDTQYF.

The genes are TRBV24-1 and TRBJ2-7; 7 bases map to TRBD2. There are 13 residues in the CDR3. The junction had 9 bases not matched to a gene; V was cut back by 10 bases and J by 4 bases. Germline CDR1 reads KGHDR; CDR2 reads SFDVKD. CDR3 DNA sequence: TGTGCCACTCAGGGAGGGCTCTTTTACGAGCAGTACTTC. Translated, it gives CATQGGLFYEQYF.

This rearrangement joins TRBV3-1 (or the pseudogene TRBV3-2) to TRBJ1-5, with D tentatively TRBD1 (6 bases). The CDR3 spans 16 residues. V was shortened by 3 bases and J by 4 bases, with 16 bases between the two germline ends. CDR1 and CDR2 from the germline V gene are LGHDT and YNNKEL (reference sequence). CDR3 loop: CASSHSRVGTNQPQHF. CDR3 coding DNA: TGTGCCAGCAGCCACTCCCGGGTAGGGACAAATCAGCCCCAGCATTTT.

The V gene is TRBV6-1, the J gene TRBJ1-1; perhaps TRBD1 as D (5 bases). Germline-derived CDR1 and CDR2 are MNHNS and SASEGT. CDR3 length equals 17 residues. V dropped 0 bases and J dropped 4 bases, with 18 bases sitting between them. The DNA for the CDR3 is TGTGCCAGCAGTGAAGCTGGGCGGATCACCGGGGGCACTGAAGCTTTCTTT. This sequence encodes CASSEAGRITGGTEAFF.

The chain uses TRBV9 and TRBJ2-2; 9 nucleotides line up with TRBD2. This CDR3 is built from 14 residues. CDR1 SGDLS and CDR2 YYNGEE come from the germline V gene. Trimming at V came to 4 bases and at J to 4 bases, leaving 2 bases not matched to a gene. Written as DNA, the CDR3 is TGTGCCAGCAGCCCGCGGGGGGGCACCGGGGAGCTGTTTTTT. This codes for CASSPRGGTGELFF.

V usage is TRBV5-1 and J usage is TRBJ1-1, with D maybe TRBD1 (6 bases). The CDR3 is 15 amino acids. The V gene lost 1 base and the J gene lost 2 bases, with 12 bases spanning the gap. Per the germline V gene, CDR1 is SGHRS and CDR2 is YFSETQ. The CDR3 DNA reads TGCGCCAGCAGCTTGAAGGGGGAACGAAACACTGAAGCTTTCTTT. Amino acids: CASSLKGERNTEAFF.

The J gene is TRBJ2-3, the V gene TRBV5-1; D is unclear. This CDR3 is 15 amino acids long. V was clipped by 6 bases and J by 0 bases, with 14 bases between them. Germline V gene data show CDR1 as SGHRS and CDR2 as YFSETQ. The CDR3, as DNA: TGCGCCAGCACCGAACTGGGCCGGAGCACAGATACGCAGTATTTT. The encoded protein is CASTELGRSTDTQYF.

This clone has a single count. The chain is built from TRBV2 and TRBJ1-2, with 8 bases matching TRBD1. The J segment lost 4 bases and the V segment lost 5 bases, leaving 6 bases of the junction unmatched. Germline V lookup: CDR1 SNHLY, CDR2 FYNNEI. This CDR3 region has 14 residues. The CDR3, as DNA: TGTGCCAGCAGTCTGCAGGGGGCCGGCTATGGCTACACCTTC. As protein: CASSLQGAGYGYTF.

The gene calls are TRBV5-4 and TRBJ1-6; a weak D match, TRBD1 (6 bases). The germline V gene encodes CDR1 SGHNT and CDR2 YYREEE (reference sequence). The CDR3 sequence is 14 residues long. The germline V and J ends were trimmed by 0 bases and 8 bases, with 9 bases remaining between them. CDR3: CASSLGQEHSPLHF. For the CDR3, the DNA is TGTGCCAGCAGCTTGGGACAGGAACATTCACCCCTCCACTTT.

The chain has TRBV7-2 and TRBJ2-5, with D possibly TRBD1 on 6 matching bases. V was pared by 6 bases and J by 2 bases, with 10 bases between. The CDR3 runs to 13 residues. The germline V gene has CDR1 SGHTA and CDR2 FQGNSA. The CDR3 DNA reads as TGTGCCAGCAGGCGCACAGGGCAAGAGACCCAGTACTTC. Its protein product is CASRRTGQETQYF.

V gene TRBV9 combines with J gene TRBJ2-3; 8 nucleotides agree with TRBD1. The CDR3 sequence is 16 residues long. V trimming: 4 bases; J trimming: 2 bases; junction bases outside the gene matches: 9. Germline V gives CDR1 SGDLS, CDR2 YYNGEE. The CDR3 bases are TGTGCCAGCAGCCCCCAAGGACAGGGACACACAGATACGCAGTATTTT. Protein: CASSPQGQGHTDTQYF.

CDR3 in amino acids: CASSPGLFSGANVLTF. CDR3 coding DNA: TGCGCCAGCAGCCCGGGACTGTTCTCTGGGGCCAACGTCCTGACTTTC. The V call is TRBV5-1, the J call TRBJ2-6; possible D gene TRBD2, 6 bases. Germline V CDR1 and CDR2: SGHRS, YFSETQ. Trimming took off 4 bases at V and 0 bases at J, with 11 bases between the two ends. The CDR3 loop spans 16 amino acids.

This sequence joins TRBV6-5 and TRBJ1-2; D is ambiguous. The V gene lost 2 bases and the J gene lost 8 bases, with 18 bases spanning the gap. In germline, CDR1 is MNHEY, CDR2 SVGAGI. The CDR3 spans 15 residues. DNA for the CDR3: TGTGCCAGCAGTTACGGGCCGGGAGGTAAACGAGGCTACACCTTC. Amino acids: CASSYGPGGKRGYTF.